What follows are 26 T cell receptor beta chains derived from one specimen sequenced in a study of blood T cell repertoires in COVID-19. TCRdb's copy holds only in-frame clones and misses some; the assay was immunoSEQ multiplex PCR. The sample yields around 100,000 clones, 70% to 90% seen once. Sequencing input: peripheral blood. The receptors derive from a human donor in a cohort sampled during active COVID-19.

This chain links TRBV9 with TRBJ2-2, with D unresolved. The CDR3 runs 12 residues. Germline V gene lookup returns CDR1 SGDLS and CDR2 YYNGEE. Trimming pared 1 base from V and 8 bases from J, leaving 6 bases between. This CDR3 reads CASSVSPGELFF. CDR3 DNA sequence: TGTGCCAGCAGCGTAAGCCCTGGGGAGCTGTTTTTT.

The chain uses TRBV4-1 and TRBJ2-4; D is unclear. Deletions cut 2 bases from V and 6 bases from J, with 8 bases between. The CDR3 runs 13 residues. Germline values: CDR1 MGHRA, CDR2 YSYEKL. CDR3 amino acids: CASSQNLPNIQYF. DNA for the CDR3: TGCGCCAGCAGCCAAAATCTCCCAAACATTCAGTACTTC.

V and J are TRBV28 and TRBJ2-1; no definite D call. Germline V gives CDR1 MDHEN, CDR2 SYDVKM. V shed 9 bases and J shed 6 bases, with 24 bases lying between them. CDR3 length: 16 residues. CDR3 loop: CASPPVTEETLNEQFF. In DNA form, the CDR3 reads TGTGCCAGTCCACCCGTAACAGAAGAAACCCTCAATGAGCAGTTCTTC. The variable domain in full, with the rest retrieved from reference TRBV28 and TRBJ2-1, is DVKVTQSSRYLVKRTGEKVFLECVQDMDHENMFWYRQDPGLGLRLIYFSYDVKMKEKGDIPEGYSVSREKKERFSLILESASTNQTSMYLCASPPVTEETLNEQFFGPGTRLTVL.

V gene TRBV24-1 combines with J gene TRBJ2-3, with TRBD1 identical over 9 bases. The length of the CDR3 is 15 residues. Germline assignment: CDR1 KGHDR and CDR2 SFDVKD. Trimming took 3 bases from V and 6 from J; bases not matched to a gene: 6. CDR3 in amino acids: CATSDPGTGPDTQYF. In DNA, the CDR3 is TGTGCCACCAGTGATCCCGGGACAGGGCCCGATACGCAGTATTTT.

This clone is a singleton in its sample. The chain combines TRBV7-2 with TRBJ2-5; 12 positions match TRBD2. The J segment lost 5 bases and the V segment lost 1 base, leaving 8 bases of the junction unmatched. The CDR3 runs to 17 residues. Germline values: CDR1 SGHTA, CDR2 FQGNSA. The CDR3 bases are TGTGCCAGCAGCTTAGGTCTAGCGGGGGGGTTAATGGAGACCCAGTACTTC. Translated, it gives CASSLGLAGGLMETQYF.

This clone was recorded once. The chain links TRBV27 to TRBJ2-6; D is possibly TRBD1 (6 bases). In germline, CDR1 is MNHEY, CDR2 SMNVEV (reference sequence). Deletions cut 8 bases from V and 0 bases from J, with 14 bases between. The CDR3 length is 16 residues. CDR3 sequence: CASCRDINSGANVLTF. The CDR3 DNA sequence: TGTGCCAGCTGCCGGGACATAAACTCTGGGGCCAACGTCCTGACTTTC. Drawing the rest from reference TRBV27 and TRBJ2-6, the complete variable domain is EAQVTQNPRYLITVTGKKLTVTCSQNMNHEYMSWYRQDPGLGLRQIYYSMNVEVTDKGDVPEGYKVSRKEKRNFPLILESPSPNQTSLYFCASCRDINSGANVLTFGAGSRLTVL.

V is TRBV23-1 and J is TRBJ1-1; D gene uncertain. TRBV23-1 is sorted into the ORF group, with uncertain function. Deletions cut 0 bases from V and 4 bases from J, with 6 bases between. The CDR3 totals 13 residues. The DNA of the CDR3 is TGCGCCAGCAGTCAATCGGAGGGCACTGAAGCTTTCTTT. It encodes CASSQSEGTEAFF.

The V and J genes are TRBV4-1 and TRBJ2-1; no clear D gene. The germline CDR1 and CDR2 sequences are MGHRA and YSYEKL. V was clipped by 0 bases and J by 2 bases, with 11 bases between them. The CDR3 runs 16 residues. CDR3 DNA sequence: TGCGCCAGCAGCCAAGAAAGGCGGTCAGCCTACAATGAGCAGTTCTTC. This sequence encodes CASSQERRSAYNEQFF.

V is TRBV24-1 and J is TRBJ2-7, with a tentative D call TRBD2 (6 bases). Per germline, CDR1 KGHDR and CDR2 SFDVKD. The CDR3 extends over 16 amino acids. V lost 0 bases to trimming and J lost 0 bases, with 11 bases between them. The CDR3 region has the DNA TGTGCCACCAGTGATTTGTTGGCTAGCGACTCCTACGAGCAGTACTTC. Translating it yields CATSDLLASDSYEQYF.

This clone was counted between two and nine times. The chain's CDR3 is CASSLDRVSPLHF. In nucleotides, the CDR3 is TGCGCCAGCAGCTTGGACAGGGTTTCACCCCTCCACTTT. V usage is TRBV5-1 and J usage is TRBJ1-6, with a possible D match to TRBD1 (6 bases). The CDR3 runs 13 residues. The germline V gene encodes CDR1 SGHRS and CDR2 YFSETQ. Deletions cut 0 bases from V and 9 bases from J, with 7 bases between. Complete variable domain (other parts from reference TRBV5-1 and TRBJ1-6): KAGVTQTPRYLIKTRGQQVTLSCSPISGHRSVSWYQQTPGQGLQFLFEYFSETQRNKGNFPGRFSGRQFSNSRSEMNVSTLELGDSALYLCASSLDRVSPLHFGNGTRLTVT.

The rearrangement uses TRBV28 and TRBJ1-2; D is possibly TRBD1 (5 bases). The CDR3 consists of 14 residues. V shed 3 bases and J shed 6 bases, with 14 bases lying between them. Per the germline V gene, CDR1 is MDHEN and CDR2 is SYDVKM. The CDR3 loop is CASSFPGVLDGYTF. DNA of the CDR3: TGTGCCAGCAGTTTCCCGGGGGTTTTGGATGGCTACACCTTC.

V usage is TRBV6-2 or TRBV6-3 and J usage is TRBJ1-1, with D tentatively TRBD1 (5 bases). Germline CDR1 MNHEY, CDR2 SVGEGT. V dropped 6 bases and J dropped 1 base, with 6 bases sitting between them. CDR3 length: 12 amino acids. The CDR3 region has the DNA TGTGCCAGCAGCACAGGGAACACTGAAGCTTTCTTT. Residues: CASSTGNTEAFF.

The rearrangement uses TRBV6-5 and TRBJ2-5, with D tentatively TRBD2 (5 bases). Per the germline V gene, CDR1 is MNHEY and CDR2 is SVGAGI. The CDR3 contains 13 residues. V dropped 5 bases and J dropped 5 bases, with 12 bases sitting between them. The CDR3 DNA reads TGTGCCAGCAGTCCTCGAGGGCCTGAGACCCAGTACTTC. This codes for CASSPRGPETQYF.

The gene calls are TRBV12-3 or TRBV12-4 and TRBJ2-7; 7 nucleotides line up with TRBD1. Unmatched junction bases numbered 4, after V lost 3 bases and J lost 5 bases. CDR3 length equals 13 residues. CDR3 coding DNA: TGTGCCAGCAGTTTCTGGGACAGTGACGAGCAGTACTTC. Its protein is CASSFWDSDEQYF.

The rearrangement joins TRBV4-1 to TRBJ2-3, with 7 bases lining up with TRBD2. Losses at the gene ends were 0 bases for V and 4 bases for J; bases not matched to a gene: 4. The CDR3 is made up of 15 amino acids. Germline V gene lookup returns CDR1 MGHRA and CDR2 YSYEKL. The CDR3 here is CASSQERGGPDTQYF. CDR3 coding DNA: TGCGCCAGCAGCCAAGAACGCGGGGGTCCAGATACGCAGTATTTT.

The rearrangement links TRBV6-1 to TRBJ1-2; D unresolved. Germline-derived CDR1 and CDR2 are MNHNS and SASEGT. This CDR3 contains 12 residues. The germline V and J ends were trimmed by 2 bases and 8 bases, with 9 bases remaining between them. CDR3 amino acids: CASSETTGGYTF. CDR3 sequence (DNA): TGTGCCAGCAGTGAAACTACGGGGGGCTACACCTTC.

This clone was observed once. J is TRBJ1-3 and V is TRBV6-5; a possible D gene is TRBD1 (5 bases). In germline, CDR1 is MNHEY, CDR2 SVGAGI. Trimming stripped 5 bases from V and 4 bases from J, with 15 bases between. The CDR3 length is 15 residues. The CDR3 loop reads CASSPGRGLGNTIYF. The CDR3 DNA follows: TGTGCCAGCAGTCCCGGTAGGGGCTTGGGAAACACCATATATTTT.

The rearrangement links TRBV6-4 to TRBJ2-7, with D perhaps matching TRBD2 (5 bases). CDR3 size: 14 residues. With 4 bases removed from V and 7 bases from J, the gap between germline ends came to 17 bases. CDR1 is MRHNA and CDR2 is SNTAGT in the germline V gene. The CDR3 loop is CASSVEGHRGEQYF. DNA of the CDR3: TGTGCCAGCAGTGTCGAGGGCCACCGAGGGGAGCAGTACTTC.

The chain is built from TRBV5-1 and TRBJ2-1; D may be TRBD1 or TRBD2 (10 bases each). Deletions cut 7 bases from V and 9 bases from J, with 29 bases between. Germline V gene data show CDR1 as SGHRS and CDR2 as YFSETQ. The CDR3 totals 17 residues. The CDR3 sequence: CASLGQGFSSGRIEQFF. CDR3 nucleotides: TGCGCCAGCCTGGGACAGGGGTTTTCTAGCGGGAGAATTGAGCAGTTCTTC.

The chain joins TRBV6-1 to TRBJ1-1; no definite D call. Trimming removed 0 bases from V and 4 bases from J, with 9 bases in between. Germline assignment: CDR1 MNHNS and CDR2 SASEGT. The CDR3 has 14 amino acids. The CDR3 nucleotides read TGTGCCAGCAGTGAAGCATGGGAGGGCACTGAAGCTTTCTTT. It specifies CASSEAWEGTEAFF.

The chain employs TRBV19 and TRBJ1-5, with TRBD1 matching 7 bases. With 8 bases clipped from V and 0 bases from J, the junction kept 7 bases outside the gene matches. In germline, CDR1 is LNHDA, CDR2 SQIVND (reference sequence). This CDR3 is 15 amino acids long. CDR3 bases: TGTGCCAGTCGAACGACAGGGAATAGCAATCAGCCCCAGCATTTT. Translating it yields CASRTTGNSNQPQHF.

V and J are TRBV7-2 and TRBJ2-1, with 9 bases aligning to TRBD2. Germline values: CDR1 SGHTA, CDR2 FQGNSA. V trimming: 9 bases; J trimming: 5 bases; junction bases outside the gene matches: 8. This CDR3 region has 14 residues. CDR3 loop: CASTLAGSHNEQFF. The CDR3 nucleotides read TGTGCCAGTACCCTAGCGGGGTCCCACAATGAGCAGTTCTTC.

This chain links TRBV27 with TRBJ1-6, with D possibly being TRBD1 (5 bases). With 5 bases removed from V and 10 bases from J, the gap between germline ends came to 15 bases. CDR3 size: 14 residues. Germline CDR1 is MNHEY and CDR2 is SMNVEV (reference sequence). The CDR3 here is CASSASGFGSPLHF. The CDR3 DNA follows: TGTGCCAGCAGTGCGTCAGGGTTTGGGTCACCCCTCCACTTT.

V usage is TRBV18 and J usage is TRBJ1-1; the D gene is possibly TRBD1 (6 bases). CDR3 size: 15 residues. V was cut by 4 bases and J by 3 bases, with 15 bases left in between. Germline V gene data show CDR1 as KGHSH and CDR2 as LQKENI. The CDR3 nucleotides are TGTGCCAGCTCACTTCAGGGGCCGCAGGACACTGAAGCTTTCTTT. Amino acids: CASSLQGPQDTEAFF.

The V call is TRBV5-1, the J call TRBJ2-7, with TRBD2 matching over 10 bases. V was pared by 3 bases and J by 0 bases, with 9 bases of the junction left unmatched. Germline values: CDR1 SGHRS, CDR2 YFSETQ. The CDR3 contains 17 residues. This chain's CDR3 is CASSSSSGSLSSYEQYF. The CDR3 DNA reads as TGCGCCAGCAGCTCTTCTAGCGGGAGCCTAAGCTCCTACGAGCAGTACTTC.

The DNA of the CDR3 is TGTGCCAGCAGCTCCCAACTAGCGACGGAGCAGTTCTTC. It codes for CASSSQLATEQFF. This chain links TRBV5-4 with TRBJ2-1; 7 bases align to TRBD2. The CDR3 is 13 residues long. Germline CDR1 is SGHNT and CDR2 is YYREEE (reference sequence). V lost 3 bases to trimming and J lost 10 bases; unmatched junction nucleotides: 7.